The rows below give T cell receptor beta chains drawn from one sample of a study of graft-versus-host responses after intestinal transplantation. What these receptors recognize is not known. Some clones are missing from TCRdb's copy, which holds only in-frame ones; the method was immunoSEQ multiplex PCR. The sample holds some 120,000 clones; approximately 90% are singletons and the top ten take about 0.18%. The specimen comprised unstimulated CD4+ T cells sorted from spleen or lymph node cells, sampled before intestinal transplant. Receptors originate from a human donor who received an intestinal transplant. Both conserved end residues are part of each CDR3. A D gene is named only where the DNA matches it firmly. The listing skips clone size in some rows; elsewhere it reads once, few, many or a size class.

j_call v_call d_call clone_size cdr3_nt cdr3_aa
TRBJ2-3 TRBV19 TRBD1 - TGTGCCAGTACCATAACCCTACAGGGGGCTACGCAGTATTTT CASTITLQGATQYF
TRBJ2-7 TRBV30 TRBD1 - TGTGCCTGGAGCGGCGGGACAGGGGTACGGAGCGAGCAGTACTTC CAWSGGTGVRSEQYF
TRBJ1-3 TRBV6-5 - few TGTGCCAGCAGTTACTCGTTCAGCTCTGGAAACACCATATATTTT CASSYSFSSGNTIYF
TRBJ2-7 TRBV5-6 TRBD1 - TGTGCCAGCAGCTTGTGGGACAGGGTACGCGAGCAGTACTTC CASSLWDRVREQYF
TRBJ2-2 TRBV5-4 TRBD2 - TGTGCCAGCAGCACAGGACTAGCTCACACCGGGGAGCTGTTTTTT CASSTGLAHTGELFF
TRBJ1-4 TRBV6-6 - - TGTGCCAGCAGTTACTCCACCGCCTCCTTTGAGGAAAAACTGTTTTTT CASSYSTASFEEKLFF
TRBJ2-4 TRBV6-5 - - TGTGCCAGCAGTTACTCAGGGGCCCGGAACATTCAGTACTTC CASSYSGARNIQYF
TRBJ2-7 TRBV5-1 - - TGCGCCAGCAGTGAACAGGGCTACTACGAGCAGTACTTC CASSEQGYYEQYF
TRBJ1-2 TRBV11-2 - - TGTGCCAGCAGCTTAGGGTCGGTTCGGGGGGACTATGGCTACACCTTC CASSLGSVRGDYGYTF
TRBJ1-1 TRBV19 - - TGTGCCAGTAGATCTGGACAGATGAACACTGAAGCTTTCTTT CASRSGQMNTEAFF
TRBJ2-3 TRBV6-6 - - TGTGCCAGCAGGGCAGGGGCAGATACGCAGTATTTT CASRAGADTQYF
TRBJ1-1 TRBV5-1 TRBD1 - TGCGCCAGCAGCTTGGCCGGGACAGGGAACACTGAAGCTTTCTTT CASSLAGTGNTEAFF
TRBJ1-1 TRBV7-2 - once TGTGCCAGCAGCTTAGCGGGCGTCCTAAAAGCTTTCTTT CASSLAGVLKAFF
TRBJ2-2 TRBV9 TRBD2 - TGTGCCAGCAGCGTAGACGGCGGGAGGGCCGCCGGGGAGCTGTTTTTT CASSVDGGRAAGELFF
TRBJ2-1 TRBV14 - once TGTGCCAGCAGCCTACTGCTTCTGAATGAGCAGTTCTTC CASSLLLLNEQFF
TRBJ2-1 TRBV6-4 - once TGTGCCAGCAGTGACTCCCTGCGGGGTGAGCAGTTCTTC CASSDSLRGEQFF